The rows below give T cell receptor beta chains drawn from one sample of a study of CD8 T cells in Susac syndrome. In TCRdb, the immunoSEQ multiplex PCR reads were re-called with MiXCR into one record per CDR3 protein. The table records about 120,000 distinct CDR3 sequences, roughly 94% of them present only once. Specimen: CD8+ T cells from PBMCs. The receptors stem from a human donor with Susac syndrome. The CDR3 runs from the conserved cysteine through the conserved F or W. Fields, in order: V gene, clone size, CDR3 length, D gene, J gene, CDR3 protein, CDR3 DNA. The D gene is left open where the match is weak. Only part of the rows carry a size: once, few, many, or a class if the clone is expanded.

v_call: TRBV12-3/TRBV12-4
clone_size: few
cdr3_length: 13
d_call: -
j_call: TRBJ2-5
cdr3_aa: CASSPGGPETQYF
cdr3_nt: TGTGCCAGCAGTCCCGGGGGTCCAGAGACCCAGTACTTC

v_call: TRBV12-3/TRBV12-4
clone_size: -
cdr3_length: 14
d_call: TRBD2
j_call: TRBJ2-5
cdr3_aa: CASSLAGGEVTQYF
cdr3_nt: TGTGCCAGCAGTCTAGCGGGGGGCGAGGTGACCCAGTACTTC

v_call: TRBV11-2
clone_size: -
cdr3_length: 14
d_call: -
j_call: TRBJ2-7
cdr3_aa: CASSPAVNSYEQYF
cdr3_nt: TGTGCCAGCAGCCCCGCAGTAAACTCCTACGAGCAGTACTTC

v_call: TRBV9
clone_size: -
cdr3_length: 16
d_call: -
j_call: TRBJ2-1
cdr3_aa: CASRRGVAPKDNEQFF
cdr3_nt: TGTGCCAGCAGGAGGGGGGTTGCCCCCAAGGACAATGAGCAGTTCTTC

v_call: TRBV7-8
clone_size: -
cdr3_length: 15
d_call: -
j_call: TRBJ2-7
cdr3_aa: CASSLTGTGTHEQYF
cdr3_nt: TGTGCCAGCAGCTTAACCGGGACTGGCACCCACGAGCAGTACTTC

v_call: TRBV6-5
clone_size: -
cdr3_length: 11
d_call: -
j_call: TRBJ2-5
cdr3_aa: CASSAAETQYF
cdr3_nt: TGTGCCAGCAGTGCGGCGGAGACCCAGTACTTC

v_call: TRBV29-1
clone_size: once
cdr3_length: 13
d_call: -
j_call: TRBJ2-7
cdr3_aa: CSVPGQMTYEQYF
cdr3_nt: TGCAGCGTGCCAGGACAGATGACCTACGAGCAGTACTTC

v_call: TRBV6-2/TRBV6-3
clone_size: -
cdr3_length: 14
d_call: -
j_call: TRBJ2-2
cdr3_aa: CASSYSQEVGELFF
cdr3_nt: TGTGCCAGCAGTTATAGTCAGGAGGTCGGGGAGCTGTTTTTT

v_call: TRBV9
clone_size: -
cdr3_length: 15
d_call: -
j_call: TRBJ2-3
cdr3_aa: CASSASRGWADTQYF
cdr3_nt: TGTGCCAGCAGCGCCTCCCGGGGGTGGGCAGATACGCAGTATTTT

v_call: TRBV20-1
clone_size: -
cdr3_length: 14
d_call: TRBD1
j_call: TRBJ2-7
cdr3_aa: CSARAEGQTYEQYF
cdr3_nt: TGCAGTGCTAGAGCTGAGGGACAGACCTACGAGCAGTACTTC

v_call: TRBV27
clone_size: -
cdr3_length: 14
d_call: -
j_call: TRBJ1-1
cdr3_aa: CASSRQTGPPEAFF
cdr3_nt: TGTGCCAGCAGCCGCCAGACAGGACCGCCTGAAGCTTTCTTT

v_call: TRBV7-9
clone_size: once
cdr3_length: 16
d_call: TRBD1
j_call: TRBJ1-5
cdr3_aa: CALPGRDRDLNQPQHF
cdr3_nt: TGTGCCCTTCCCGGGAGGGACAGGGACCTCAATCAGCCCCAGCATTTT

v_call: TRBV15
clone_size: -
cdr3_length: 14
d_call: -
j_call: TRBJ1-2
cdr3_aa: CATGVDLRGYGYTF
cdr3_nt: TGTGCCACCGGGGTCGATCTACGAGGCTATGGCTACACCTTC

v_call: TRBV30
clone_size: -
cdr3_length: 14
d_call: -
j_call: TRBJ2-1
cdr3_aa: CAWSQPPGYNEQFF
cdr3_nt: TGTGCCTGGAGTCAACCTCCGGGGTACAATGAGCAGTTCTTC

v_call: TRBV20-1
clone_size: -
cdr3_length: 11
d_call: TRBD1
j_call: TRBJ1-2
cdr3_aa: CSATDRDGYTF
cdr3_nt: TGCAGTGCTACAGACAGGGACGGCTACACCTTC

v_call: TRBV15
clone_size: -
cdr3_length: 15
d_call: -
j_call: TRBJ2-6
cdr3_aa: CATSRPGSGANVLTF
cdr3_nt: TGTGCCACCAGCAGGCCGGGGTCTGGGGCCAACGTCCTGACTTTC

v_call: TRBV6-5
clone_size: -
cdr3_length: 13
d_call: -
j_call: TRBJ1-2
cdr3_aa: CASSYGANYGYTF
cdr3_nt: TGTGCCAGCAGTTACGGGGCCAACTATGGCTACACCTTC

v_call: TRBV9
clone_size: -
cdr3_length: 16
d_call: -
j_call: TRBJ2-1
cdr3_aa: CASSVVSRDDYNEQFF
cdr3_nt: TGTGCCAGCAGCGTAGTTAGCAGGGATGACTACAATGAGCAGTTCTTC

v_call: TRBV25-1
clone_size: -
cdr3_length: 15
d_call: -
j_call: TRBJ1-2
cdr3_aa: CASSTGGGPNYGYTF
cdr3_nt: TGTGCCAGCAGTACCGGTGGTGGTCCTAACTATGGCTACACCTTC

v_call: TRBV20-1
clone_size: -
cdr3_length: 14
d_call: -
j_call: TRBJ1-2
cdr3_aa: CSFLGAAKSYGYTF
cdr3_nt: TGCAGTTTCCTAGGGGCGGCAAAGAGCTATGGCTACACCTTC

v_call: TRBV29-1
clone_size: -
cdr3_length: 13
d_call: -
j_call: TRBJ2-3
cdr3_aa: CSALTDSTDTQYF
cdr3_nt: TGCAGCGCTTTGACGGATAGCACAGATACGCAGTATTTT

v_call: TRBV12-3/TRBV12-4
clone_size: few
cdr3_length: 12
d_call: -
j_call: TRBJ2-3
cdr3_aa: CASSPVGDTQYF
cdr3_nt: TGTGCCAGCAGTCCTGTGGGGGATACGCAGTATTTT

v_call: TRBV29-1
clone_size: once
cdr3_length: 13
d_call: -
j_call: TRBJ2-7
cdr3_aa: CSGTYGPPYEQYF
cdr3_nt: TGCAGCGGAACCTACGGACCCCCCTACGAGCAGTACTTC

v_call: TRBV15
clone_size: -
cdr3_length: 16
d_call: -
j_call: TRBJ1-5
cdr3_aa: CATSSEGRGSNQPQHF
cdr3_nt: TGTGCCACCAGCAGTGAGGGACGAGGGAGCAATCAGCCCCAGCATTTT

v_call: TRBV5-4
clone_size: -
cdr3_length: 13
d_call: -
j_call: TRBJ2-5
cdr3_aa: CASSLVAQETQYF
cdr3_nt: TGTGCCAGCAGCTTGGTCGCCCAAGAGACCCAGTACTTC

v_call: TRBV7-8
clone_size: -
cdr3_length: 15
d_call: -
j_call: TRBJ1-6
cdr3_aa: CASSPTGELSSPLHF
cdr3_nt: TGTGCCAGCAGCCCAACTGGCGAACTGAGTTCACCCCTCCACTTT

v_call: TRBV4-2
clone_size: -
cdr3_length: 16
d_call: -
j_call: TRBJ2-2
cdr3_aa: CASSQGTTGPPGELFF
cdr3_nt: TGTGCCAGCAGCCAAGGAACAACAGGTCCCCCCGGGGAGCTGTTTTTT

v_call: TRBV2
clone_size: -
cdr3_length: 14
d_call: -
j_call: TRBJ1-1
cdr3_aa: CASNTLQGKTEAFF
cdr3_nt: TGTGCCAGCAACACCCTACAGGGAAAAACTGAAGCTTTCTTT

v_call: TRBV20-1
clone_size: -
cdr3_length: 14
d_call: TRBD1
j_call: TRBJ2-7
cdr3_aa: CSASGQGTSYEQYF
cdr3_nt: TGCAGTGCTAGCGGACAGGGGACCTCCTACGAGCAGTACTTC

v_call: TRBV20-1
clone_size: once
cdr3_length: 15
d_call: TRBD1
j_call: TRBJ1-5
cdr3_aa: CSARVVKGAYQPQHF
cdr3_nt: TGCAGTGCTAGGGTAGTAAAGGGGGCTTATCAGCCCCAGCATTTT

v_call: TRBV29-1
clone_size: -
cdr3_length: 14
d_call: -
j_call: TRBJ1-5
cdr3_aa: CSVGQGSSNQPQHF
cdr3_nt: TGCAGCGTTGGGCAGGGCAGTTCAAATCAGCCCCAGCATTTT

v_call: TRBV6-5
clone_size: -
cdr3_length: 15
d_call: -
j_call: TRBJ2-7
cdr3_aa: CASRARDTGLYEQYF
cdr3_nt: TGTGCCAGCAGGGCACGGGACACGGGCCTTTACGAGCAGTACTTC

v_call: TRBV9
clone_size: -
cdr3_length: 12
d_call: TRBD1
j_call: TRBJ2-1
cdr3_aa: CASSATGGARFF
cdr3_nt: TGTGCCAGCAGCGCAACAGGGGGCGCTCGGTTCTTC

v_call: TRBV6-5
clone_size: -
cdr3_length: 14
d_call: TRBD1
j_call: TRBJ2-5
cdr3_aa: CASRGQGWEETQYF
cdr3_nt: TGTGCCAGCAGGGGACAGGGTTGGGAAGAGACCCAGTACTTC

v_call: TRBV6-5
clone_size: -
cdr3_length: 18
d_call: TRBD2
j_call: TRBJ2-1
cdr3_aa: CASSLTSGGGPSYNEQFF
cdr3_nt: TGTGCCAGCAGCCTTACTAGCGGGGGGGGCCCGTCCTACAATGAGCAGTTCTTC

v_call: TRBV5-1
clone_size: -
cdr3_length: 16
d_call: -
j_call: TRBJ1-6
cdr3_aa: CASSLGSDSYNSPLHF
cdr3_nt: TGCGCCAGCAGCTTGGGGTCAGACTCCTATAATTCACCCCTCCACTTT

v_call: TRBV6-1
clone_size: -
cdr3_length: 13
d_call: TRBD1
j_call: TRBJ2-5
cdr3_aa: CASRWTGFETQYF
cdr3_nt: TGTGCCAGCAGATGGACAGGGTTTGAGACCCAGTACTTC

v_call: TRBV13
clone_size: -
cdr3_length: 15
d_call: TRBD1
j_call: TRBJ2-7
cdr3_aa: CASSLYPGQGNEQYF
cdr3_nt: TGTGCCAGCAGCCTCTACCCCGGACAGGGCAACGAGCAGTACTTC

v_call: TRBV29-1
clone_size: -
cdr3_length: 13
d_call: TRBD2
j_call: TRBJ2-5
cdr3_aa: CSDSGGAGETQYF
cdr3_nt: TGCAGCGATAGCGGGGGGGCCGGGGAGACCCAGTACTTC

v_call: TRBV28
clone_size: -
cdr3_length: 15
d_call: TRBD2
j_call: TRBJ2-3
cdr3_aa: CASTALAGGLDTQYF
cdr3_nt: TGTGCCAGCACCGCACTAGCGGGAGGTTTAGATACGCAGTATTTT

v_call: TRBV7-2
clone_size: once
cdr3_length: 16
d_call: TRBD2
j_call: TRBJ2-3
cdr3_aa: CASSALRGGVTDTQYF
cdr3_nt: TGTGCCAGCAGCGCACTGCGGGGGGGGGTCACAGATACGCAGTATTTT

v_call: TRBV29-1
clone_size: -
cdr3_length: 13
d_call: -
j_call: TRBJ2-2
cdr3_aa: CSVVRVNTGELFF
cdr3_nt: TGCAGCGTTGTCAGGGTTAACACCGGGGAGCTGTTTTTT

v_call: TRBV7-2
clone_size: -
cdr3_length: 15
d_call: -
j_call: TRBJ2-1
cdr3_aa: CASSINPDGNNEQFF
cdr3_nt: TGTGCCAGCAGCATCAACCCGGACGGAAACAATGAGCAGTTCTTC

v_call: TRBV28
clone_size: -
cdr3_length: 15
d_call: TRBD2
j_call: TRBJ2-7
cdr3_aa: CASSLTLASSYEQYF
cdr3_nt: TGTGCCAGCAGTTTGACACTAGCGAGCTCCTACGAGCAGTACTTC

v_call: TRBV15
clone_size: -
cdr3_length: 14
d_call: -
j_call: TRBJ2-3
cdr3_aa: CATSSTSERDTQYF
cdr3_nt: TGTGCCACCAGCAGTACCAGCGAGCGAGATACGCAGTATTTT

v_call: TRBV30
clone_size: -
cdr3_length: 17
d_call: TRBD2
j_call: TRBJ2-5
cdr3_aa: CAWKPPQVAGTQETQYF
cdr3_nt: TGTGCCTGGAAGCCCCCACAGGTAGCGGGGACCCAAGAGACCCAGTACTTC

v_call: TRBV7-3
clone_size: -
cdr3_length: 15
d_call: TRBD2
j_call: TRBJ2-7
cdr3_aa: CASSSSGTSVYEQYF
cdr3_nt: TGTGCCAGCAGCTCATCCGGGACTAGCGTCTACGAGCAGTACTTC

v_call: TRBV19
clone_size: -
cdr3_length: 13
d_call: -
j_call: TRBJ2-7
cdr3_aa: CASARGMAYEQYF
cdr3_nt: TGTGCCAGCGCCCGGGGGATGGCCTACGAGCAGTACTTC

v_call: TRBV4-1
clone_size: -
cdr3_length: 17
d_call: TRBD1
j_call: TRBJ2-2
cdr3_aa: CASSQDPGTVNTGELFF
cdr3_nt: TGCGCCAGCAGCCAAGACCCCGGGACAGTAAACACCGGGGAGCTGTTTTTT

v_call: TRBV7-8
clone_size: -
cdr3_length: 13
d_call: -
j_call: TRBJ2-2
cdr3_aa: CASSLFETGELFF
cdr3_nt: TGTGCCAGCAGCTTATTTGAGACCGGGGAGCTGTTTTTT

v_call: TRBV20-1
clone_size: -
cdr3_length: 14
d_call: -
j_call: TRBJ2-7
cdr3_aa: CSARDNQGSHEQYF
cdr3_nt: TGCAGTGCTAGAGATAATCAGGGTTCCCACGAGCAGTACTTC